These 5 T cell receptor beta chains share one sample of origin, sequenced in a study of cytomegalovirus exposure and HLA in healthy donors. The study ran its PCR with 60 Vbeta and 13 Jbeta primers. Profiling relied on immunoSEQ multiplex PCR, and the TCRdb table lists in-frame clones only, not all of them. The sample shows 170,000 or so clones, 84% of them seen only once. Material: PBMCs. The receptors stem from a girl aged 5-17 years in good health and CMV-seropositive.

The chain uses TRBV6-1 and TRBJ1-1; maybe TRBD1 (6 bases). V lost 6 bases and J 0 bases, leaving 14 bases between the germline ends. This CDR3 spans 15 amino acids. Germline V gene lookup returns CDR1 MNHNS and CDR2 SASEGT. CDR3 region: CASSPEDRMNTEAFF. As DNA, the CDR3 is TGTGCCAGCAGCCCAGAGGACAGAATGAACACTGAAGCTTTCTTT.

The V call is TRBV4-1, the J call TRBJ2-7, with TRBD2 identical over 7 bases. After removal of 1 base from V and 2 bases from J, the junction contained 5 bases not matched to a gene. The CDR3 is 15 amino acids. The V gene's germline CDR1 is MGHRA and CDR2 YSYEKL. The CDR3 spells CASSQVAGIPYEQYF. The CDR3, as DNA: TGCGCCAGCAGCCAAGTAGCGGGTATCCCCTACGAGCAGTACTTC.

CDR3 region: CAWSVTPQGYNSPLHF. The DNA of the CDR3 is TGTGCCTGGAGTGTCACCCCACAGGGGTATAATTCACCCCTCCACTTT. The rearrangement links TRBV30 to TRBJ1-6; the match to TRBD1 covers 7 bases. CDR3 length equals 16 residues. With 0 bases clipped from V and 4 bases from J, the junction kept 6 bases outside the gene matches. Germline V lookup: CDR1 GTSNPN, CDR2 SVGIG (reference sequence).

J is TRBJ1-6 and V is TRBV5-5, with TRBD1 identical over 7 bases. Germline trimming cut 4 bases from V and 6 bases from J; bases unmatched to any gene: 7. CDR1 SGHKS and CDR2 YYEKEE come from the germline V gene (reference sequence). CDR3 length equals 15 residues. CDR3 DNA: TGTGCCAGCAGCGGCCGGGACAGTATTAATTCACCCCTCCACTTT. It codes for CASSGRDSINSPLHF.

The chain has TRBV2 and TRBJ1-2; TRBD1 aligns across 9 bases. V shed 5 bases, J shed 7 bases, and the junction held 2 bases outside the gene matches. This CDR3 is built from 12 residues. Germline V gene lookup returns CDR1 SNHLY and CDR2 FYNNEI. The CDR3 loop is CASSLGQGGYTF. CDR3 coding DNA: TGTGCCAGCAGTCTGGGACAGGGTGGCTACACCTTC.